This T cell receptor beta chain derives from a study of cytomegalovirus exposure and HLA in healthy donors (dated by TCRdb to about 2017). For context, the study as a whole: According to a later analysis, one platform produced both the 120 validation repertoires and the 730 or so repertoires of the first cohort. A separate validation cohort of over a hundred different subjects was used in addition to the roughly 640-subject first cohort. The study was designed to test whether signatures of past pathogen exposure could be identified by cataloging public T cell receptors. To predict cytomegalovirus infection status, the study brought together high-throughput TCR immunosequencing, statistical association of individual TCRs with disease status, and machine learning.

Library preparation used the immunoSEQ multiplex PCR assay. In the authors' own workflow: A statistical classification framework was developed to diagnose cytomegalovirus status using the catalog of TCR beta chain sequences. The immuneACCESS repertoire file appears here via TCRdb, limited to in-frame rearrangements. These files lack a portion of the clones; in checked studies, under half of the deficit traces to unresolved V genes, and the cause of the others is not known. Clone size and V and J calls were adopted from that table, with D and trimming inferred from the DNA. The sample includes about 98,000 clones, with 87% observed a single time. Of the sample, roughly 4.3% falls within the top ten clones. Paper-wide results and their limitations: Across donors, most TCR sequences were observed very rarely, whereas some public TCRs were present in many individuals. Cytomegalovirus status was reported to be diagnosed by the classifier with high specificity and sensitivity in both the original and validation cohorts. The study gave a list of around 170 TCR beta chains associated with cytomegalovirus. In vitro tests confirmed that three of the cytomegalovirus-associated TCR beta chains recognize cytomegalovirus antigens. The authors suggested that the approach could potentially be extended to other disease states and immunological phenotypes. Subsequent analysis determined that TCRs grouped into clusters in the first cohort also showed a tendency toward co-occurrence across the roughly 110 validation repertoires, and approximately 93% of cluster scores exceeded 0. A later analysis had no HLA typing for the validation cohort, so co-occurrence there was scored across all 120 or so repertoires.

This clone came up a few times. What this receptor recognizes is not known. No qualities accompany the bases; no much larger clone lies one base away. The donors were included in the validation cohort of around 120 subjects, a group kept apart from the roughly 670-subject first cohort. V lost 4 bases and J lost 5 bases; the stretch between them is 9 bases long. From the germline V gene (reference sequence), CDR1 is LNHDA and CDR2 is SQIVND. The CDR3, from cysteine to phenylalanine, totals 12 residues. The kept DNA is CDR3 alone, 36 bases in frame from the first base. This sequence originates from a woman under 40 in good health and CMV-seronegative. Sequenced material: PBMCs. The receptor chain draws on TRBV19 and TRBJ2-7; matching of 5 bases hints at TRBD2 as the D gene. Read as DNA, the sequence is TGTGCCAGTAGTACCGGACTTGACGAGCAGTACTTC. This encodes CASSTGLDEQYF.